This note documents a single TCR beta chain sequence. The CDR3 runs to 15 residues. CDR1 MNHEY and CDR2 SVGAGI come from the germline V gene. The V end lost 0 bases, the J end lost 4 bases, and 9 bases lay between the germline ends. This entry belongs to a study of memory CD4+ T cells and cytomegalovirus serostatus. Generated by immunoSEQ multiplex PCR, the TCRdb table keeps only in-frame clones and is missing some. The table records 70,000 to 90,000 clones, about 73% of them present only once. The sort gate was single viable CD3+CD4+CD8-CD45RO+ cells for memory CD4+ T cells. V is TRBV6-5 and J is TRBJ1-4; D is uncertain. This TCR was recovered from an adult in good health and CMV-seropositive. Input material: memory CD4+ T cells from blood. The CDR3 nucleotides are TGTGCCAGCAGTTACTCGGGGTTTCGTAATGAAAAACTGTTTTTT. The encoded protein is CASSYSGFRNEKLFF.